The 31 T cell receptor beta chains given below trace back to one sample, sequenced in a study of beta chain features in type 1 diabetes. Expressed TCRB transcripts were sequenced, since all the RNA that had been isolated was reverse transcribed. Only in-frame clones appear in the TCRdb table, and some are missing; sequencing was by immunoSEQ multiplex PCR. The sample consists of around 690,000 clones, 12% of them appearing once. No antigen has been identified for these receptors. Study-wide results and limits: Moderately but significantly shorter TCRB CDR3s were found in Type 1 diabetes patients in all four CD4+ subsets.

Sequencing was carried out using naive CD4+ T cells from blood. The receptors stem from a man aged 25 to 40 with type 1 diabetes.

This clone showed up just a few times. This rearrangement joins TRBV5-6 to TRBJ2-3; TRBD2 aligns across 8 bases. The germline V gene has CDR1 SGHDT and CDR2 YYEEEE. Trimming cost V 5 bases and J 2 bases; bases outside gene matches: 7. The CDR3 is 15 residues long. DNA for the CDR3: TGTGCCAGCAGTTCCGGCGGGGGGAACACAGATACGCAGTATTTT. Protein product: CASSSGGGNTDTQYF.

The genes are TRBV7-2 and TRBJ2-7; TRBD1 aligns across 7 bases. The CDR3 is made up of 14 amino acids. The germline gives CDR1 SGHTA, CDR2 FQGNSA. The ends lost 1 base at V and 3 bases at J; junction bases unmatched: 3. This CDR3 is CASSLVRDSYEQYF. The CDR3 bases are TGTGCCAGCAGCTTAGTAAGGGACAGCTACGAGCAGTACTTC.

The chain carries TRBV7-9 and TRBJ2-7; 8 bases align to TRBD1. Germline V lookup: CDR1 SEHNR, CDR2 FQNEAQ (reference sequence). V shed 0 bases and J 2 bases; nucleotides not matched to a gene: 12. This CDR3 has 18 residues. The CDR3 DNA is TGTGCCAGCAGCTTAGCTCGGCAGACAGGGGCGCTGGCCTACGAGCAGTACTTC. As protein: CASSLARQTGALAYEQYF. The whole variable domain, filled in from reference TRBV7-9 and TRBJ2-7, reads DTGVSQNPRHKITKRGQNVTFRCDPISEHNRLYWYRQTLGQGPEFLTYFQNEAQLEKSRLLSDRFSAERPKGSFSTLEIQRTEQGDSAMYLCASSLARQTGALAYEQYFGPGTRLTVT.

This chain joins TRBV20-1 and TRBJ2-5; D is unclear. Trimming took 4 bases from V and 3 from J, leaving 6 bases between them. The CDR3 is 11 residues long. Germline-derived CDR1 and CDR2 are DFQATT and SNEGSKA (reference sequence). The CDR3 nucleotides are TGCAGTGCTACAAGGGAAGAGACCCAGTACTTC. It yields the protein CSATREETQYF.

V and J are TRBV6-5 and TRBJ2-7; no clear D. Trimming left V 0 bases short and J 3 bases short, with 9 bases between. The CDR3 consists of 14 residues. Germline CDR1 and CDR2: MNHEY and SVGAGI. The CDR3, as DNA: TGTGCCAGCAGTTACTCGTATGACGGCTACGAGCAGTACTTC. Its translation: CASSYSYDGYEQYF.

This clone came up a few times. This chain joins TRBV5-6 and TRBJ2-3, with D perhaps matching TRBD2 (7 bases). The CDR3 loop spans 14 amino acids. CDR1 and CDR2 (germline): SGHDT, YYEEEE. V lost 6 bases to trimming and J lost 0 bases, with 11 bases between them. The CDR3 nucleotides read TGTGCCAGCAACGCGGGGGCAAGCACAGATACGCAGTATTTT. Amino acids: CASNAGASTDTQYF.

V and J are TRBV11-2 and TRBJ1-4; 7 bases match TRBD1. Losses at the gene ends were 5 bases for V and 7 bases for J; bases not matched to a gene: 10. The CDR3 runs 15 residues. Looked up from germline, CDR1 is SGHAT and CDR2 is FQNNGV. The CDR3 protein is CASSVRQGGGEKLFF. The CDR3 DNA reads TGTGCCAGCAGCGTAAGACAGGGAGGGGGTGAAAAACTGTTTTTT.

As to this clone: Other nucleotide sequences from this sample produce the same CDR3. The chain links TRBV7-2 to TRBJ1-5; tentatively, D is TRBD1 (5 bases). In germline, CDR1 is SGHTA, CDR2 FQGNSA. This CDR3 region has 13 residues. Trimming shortened V by 5 bases and J by 2 bases, and 7 bases separated the two germline ends. The chain's CDR3 is CASSQGGNQPQHF. As DNA, the CDR3 is TGTGCCAGCAGCCAGGGAGGCAATCAGCCCCAGCATTTT.

This chain links TRBV11-2 with TRBJ2-5; D unclear. CDR3 length: 16 amino acids. The germline gives CDR1 SGHAT, CDR2 FQNNGV. V lost 3 bases and J lost 2, with 16 bases in between. The CDR3, as DNA: TGTGCCAGCAGCTTGTACTATAGGACCAAACAAGAGACCCAGTACTTC. This gives the protein CASSLYYRTKQETQYF.

Notes on this clone: The sample has other DNA sequences that encode this CDR3 too. The rearrangement uses TRBV19 and TRBJ1-2; the match to TRBD1 covers 9 bases. Trimming at V came to 3 bases and at J to 8 bases, leaving 4 bases not matched to a gene. The germline gives CDR1 LNHDA, CDR2 SQIVND (reference sequence). The length of the CDR3 is 13 residues. The CDR3 protein is CASSMGTGNGYTF. DNA for the CDR3: TGTGCCAGTAGTATGGGGACAGGGAACGGCTACACCTTC.

This clone has more than one count but fewer than ten. The CDR3 DNA reads as TGCGCCAGCAGCCAAGAAGTTCCGGGAAATAATTCACCCCTCCACTTT. As protein: CASSQEVPGNNSPLHF. V is TRBV4-3 and J is TRBJ1-6, with unresolved D. CDR3 length: 16 amino acids. Looked up from germline, CDR1 is LGHNA and CDR2 is YSLEER. V was clipped by 0 bases and J by 5 bases, with 11 bases between them.

Concerning this clone: Other DNA sequences in this specimen translate into the identical CDR3. The rearrangement joins TRBV9 to TRBJ2-5, with D possibly matching TRBD2 (5 bases). This CDR3 contains 14 residues. CDR1 and CDR2 from the germline V gene are SGDLS and YYNGEE. Trimming took off 0 bases at V and 1 base at J, with 7 bases between the two ends. The CDR3 DNA reads TGTGCCAGCAGCGTAGGAGGAGGCCAAGAGACCCAGTACTTC. It specifies CASSVGGGQETQYF.

This clone was detected only a few times. The CDR3: CAWSSDLYQETQYF. CDR3 sequence (DNA): TGTGCCTGGAGCTCTGACTTGTACCAAGAGACCCAGTACTTC. V and J are TRBV30 and TRBJ2-5; D remains ambiguous. CDR3 length: 14 amino acids. The germline CDR1 and CDR2 sequences are GTSNPN and SVGIG (reference sequence). The germline V and J ends were trimmed by 3 bases and 0 bases, with 11 bases remaining between them.

This clone was detected only a few times. The gene calls are TRBV6-5 and TRBJ1-6; D is perhaps TRBD1 (5 bases). Trimming left V 1 base short and J 9 bases short, with 7 bases between. Germline V lookup: CDR1 MNHEY, CDR2 SVGAGI. CDR3 length equals 13 residues. CDR3 nucleotide sequence: TGTGCCAGCAGTTACTTGGGGGGTTCACCCCTCCACTTT. It encodes CASSYLGGSPLHF.

The V and J genes are TRBV5-4 and TRBJ2-1; D unresolved. V was shortened by 2 bases and J by 12 bases, with 18 bases between the two germline ends. The CDR3 has 14 amino acids. Per the germline V gene, CDR1 is SGHNT and CDR2 is YYREEE (reference sequence). CDR3 in DNA: TGTGCCAGCAGCTTTAAGGATGGAGTAGGCACGCAGTTCTTC. This codes for CASSFKDGVGTQFF.

This clone was seen a few times. The chain links TRBV10-3 to TRBJ1-1; the D gene is possibly TRBD1 (5 bases). Per germline, CDR1 ENHRY and CDR2 SYGVKD. The CDR3 consists of 15 residues. V lost 11 bases to trimming and J lost 5 bases, with 24 bases between them. CDR3 in DNA: TGTGCCTCCGCCCCCTCCCAGGGAAGAGGGACTGAAGCTTTCTTT. Its protein is CASAPSQGRGTEAFF.

This chain connects TRBV5-1 to TRBJ2-4; D call uncertain. Deletions cut 6 bases from V and 0 bases from J, with 13 bases between. The CDR3 covers 15 residues. Germline CDR1 SGHRS, CDR2 YFSETQ. The CDR3 loop reads CASTDDPVAKNIQYF. The CDR3 coding sequence is TGCGCCAGCACTGATGACCCCGTAGCCAAAAACATTCAGTACTTC.

This clone was recorded a few times. This chain links TRBV30 with TRBJ1-4; 7 bases fit TRBD1. V was pared by 0 bases and J by 5 bases, with 6 bases of the junction left unmatched. Germline V CDR1 and CDR2: GTSNPN, SVGIG (reference sequence). This CDR3 comprises 15 residues. The CDR3 sequence is CAWSVAGQLNEKLFF. The CDR3 DNA follows: TGTGCCTGGAGTGTAGCGGGACAGCTAAATGAAAAACTGTTTTTT.

Only a few counts were recorded for this clone. The CDR3 reads CASSLAGQRSPLHF. DNA of the CDR3: TGTGCCAGCAGCTTGGCGGGACAGAGATCACCCCTCCACTTT. The chain carries TRBV5-6 and TRBJ1-6; 7 positions agree with TRBD1. The CDR3 is 14 amino acids. Germline CDR1 is SGHDT and CDR2 is YYEEEE. V trimming: 0 bases; J trimming: 10 bases; junction bases outside the gene matches: 4.

There are a few counts of this clone. V gene TRBV15 combines with J gene TRBJ1-4; D is unclear. V was cut by 2 bases and J by 3 bases, with 4 bases left in between. The V gene's germline CDR1 is LNHNV and CDR2 YYDKDF (reference sequence). The CDR3 runs 13 residues. The CDR3, as DNA: TGTGCCACCAGCAGACAGTCTAATGAAAAACTGTTTTTT. Amino acid sequence: CATSRQSNEKLFF.

The chain carries TRBV5-4 and TRBJ2-6; D is ambiguous. Germline V CDR1 and CDR2: SGHNT, YYREEE (reference sequence). The CDR3 is 16 amino acids. Trimming left V 2 bases short and J 2 bases short, with 11 bases between. CDR3 sequence reads: CASSFLGTAGANVLTF. The DNA for the CDR3 is TGTGCCAGCAGCTTTTTGGGAACGGCTGGGGCCAACGTCCTGACTTTC.

The chain combines TRBV10-3 with TRBJ2-1; 7 bases align to TRBD1. Germline assignment: CDR1 ENHRY and CDR2 SYGVKD. The ends lost 7 bases at V and 6 bases at J; junction bases unmatched: 12. CDR3 length: 15 residues. CDR3 loop: CAITEGQVTGNEQFF. The DNA of the CDR3 is TGTGCCATCACGGAAGGACAGGTAACCGGCAATGAGCAGTTCTTC.

This clone has a handful of counts. This chain connects TRBV9 to TRBJ2-7; no firm D call. CDR1 is SGDLS, CDR2 YYNGEE, per germline. The CDR3 runs 14 residues. V shed 0 bases and J shed 0 bases, with 7 bases lying between them. The CDR3 loop reads CASSVEERSYEQYF. CDR3 DNA: TGTGCCAGCAGCGTAGAGGAACGCTCCTACGAGCAGTACTTC.

The chain employs TRBV10-3 and TRBJ1-2; D is uncertain. The V and J ends lost 0 bases and 4 bases respectively, with 9 bases between them. The CDR3 extends over 14 amino acids. Germline V lookup: CDR1 ENHRY, CDR2 SYGVKD. Written as DNA, the CDR3 is TGTGCCATCAGTGAGTCGTATGAGGCCTATGGCTACACCTTC. Its translation is CAISESYEAYGYTF.

This clone was counted between two and nine times. The chain has TRBV18 and TRBJ1-4, with D hard to call. With 4 bases removed from V and 7 bases from J, the gap between germline ends came to 13 bases. Germline V lookup: CDR1 KGHSH, CDR2 LQKENI. The CDR3 totals 14 residues. The CDR3 DNA sequence: TGTGCCAGCTCACAGGTGGAAGGAGCTGAAAAACTGTTTTTT. Its translation is CASSQVEGAEKLFF.

This sequence joins TRBV6-5 and TRBJ2-2, with 11 positions matching TRBD2. The CDR3 has 16 residues. CDR1 and CDR2 (germline): MNHEY, SVGAGI. The V segment lost 2 bases and the J segment 4 bases; nucleotides outside the gene matches: 3. As DNA, the CDR3 is TGTGCCAGCAGTTACGCACTAGCGGGGGTCACCGGGGAGCTGTTTTTT. This translates into CASSYALAGVTGELFF.

In its sample, this clone was seen a few times. This chain links TRBV9 with TRBJ2-4, with a tentative D call TRBD1 (5 bases). Germline lookup yields CDR1 SGDLS and CDR2 YYNGEE. Trimming removed 0 bases from V and 7 bases from J, with 8 bases in between. The CDR3 runs to 13 residues. CDR3 in DNA: TGTGCCAGCAGCGTAGGAAGGGGCAACATTCAGTACTTC. Translated, it gives CASSVGRGNIQYF.

This clone has just a few counts. The chain uses TRBV6-1 and TRBJ1-3, with 7 bases aligning to TRBD1. V trimming: 4 bases; J trimming: 3 bases; junction bases outside the gene matches: 6. CDR3 length: 15 amino acids. Germline CDR1 is MNHNS and CDR2 is SASEGT. The CDR3 protein is CASSAAGTDGNTIYF. CDR3 in DNA: TGTGCCAGCAGTGCAGCCGGGACAGATGGAAACACCATATATTTT.

The chain uses TRBV29-1 and TRBJ1-2; 9 bases line up with TRBD1. The V and J ends lost 6 bases and 8 bases, in that order; junction bases with no gene match: 10. This CDR3 is built from 13 residues. Germline-derived CDR1 and CDR2 are SQVTM and ANQGSEA. CDR3 residues: CSVAGQGEEGYTF. The DNA of the CDR3 is TGCAGCGTCGCGGGACAGGGTGAGGAAGGCTACACCTTC.

In its sample, this clone was seen a few times. The chain uses TRBV7-9 and TRBJ2-5; 7 positions match TRBD2. From germline, CDR1 is SEHNR and CDR2 FQNEAQ (reference sequence). Trimming removed 0 bases from V and 2 bases from J; junction bases left unmatched: 3. This CDR3 comprises 15 residues. CDR3 sequence: CASSLARGRQETQYF. The CDR3, as DNA: TGTGCCAGCAGCTTAGCGCGGGGGAGACAAGAGACCCAGTACTTC.

This clone appeared a few times. The gene calls are TRBV9 and TRBJ1-2, with 8 bases identical to TRBD1. This CDR3 is built from 16 residues. The germline V gene has CDR1 SGDLS and CDR2 YYNGEE. V lost 3 bases, J lost 3 bases, and 10 bases stayed unmatched. The CDR3 nucleotides read TGTGCCAGCAGCGCCTTAGACAGGGGATTAGACTATGGCTACACCTTC. Its translation is CASSALDRGLDYGYTF. Based on the CDR3 plus reference TRBV9 and TRBJ1-2, the full variable domain is DSGVTQTPKHLITATGQRVTLRCSPRSGDLSVYWYQQSLDQGLQFLIQYYNGEERAKGNILERFSAQQFPDLHSELNLSSLELGDSALYFCASSALDRGLDYGYTFGSGTRLTVV.